This T cell receptor (beta chain) was sequenced during a study of T cell repertoires in cytomegalovirus infection. Of note for this clonotype: Its specificity is not known.

A single record per CDR3 protein comes from TCRdb applying MiXCR to the reads. The repertoire includes about 920,000 distinct CDR3 sequences, less than 35% of them detected once, and more than 12% sits in the top ten. Germline V gives CDR1 SEHNR, CDR2 FQNEAQ (reference sequence). The CDR3 is 10 amino acids. Trimming stripped 8 bases from V and 11 bases from J, with 12 bases between. The sample in question was cultured CD8+ T cells from PBMCs, obtained from culture after CMV antigen stimulation. The receptor's source is a human donor in good health (CMV status not recorded). Some clones in this sample may be carry-over from other donors' samples. This rearrangement joins TRBV7-9 to TRBJ1-1; D perhaps matches TRBD1 (5 bases). The CDR3 here is CASGGVSAFF. The DNA of the CDR3 is TGTGCCAGCGGAGGGGTTTCGGCTTTCTTT.